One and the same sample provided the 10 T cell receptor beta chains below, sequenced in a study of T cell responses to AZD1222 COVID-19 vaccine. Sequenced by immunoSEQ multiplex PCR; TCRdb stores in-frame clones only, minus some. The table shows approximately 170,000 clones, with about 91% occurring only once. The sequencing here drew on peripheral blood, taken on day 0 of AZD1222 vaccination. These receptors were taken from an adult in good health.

The CDR3 is CSVKGEGRTYEQYF. The CDR3, as DNA: TGCAGCGTAAAGGGGGAGGGGCGTACCTACGAGCAGTACTTC. The chain couples TRBV29-1 to TRBJ2-7; D might be TRBD2 (7 bases). This CDR3 region has 14 residues. The germline V gene encodes CDR1 SQVTM and CDR2 ANQGSEA. Between the trimmed V and J ends, which lost 6 bases and 2 bases, there was a span of 17 bases.

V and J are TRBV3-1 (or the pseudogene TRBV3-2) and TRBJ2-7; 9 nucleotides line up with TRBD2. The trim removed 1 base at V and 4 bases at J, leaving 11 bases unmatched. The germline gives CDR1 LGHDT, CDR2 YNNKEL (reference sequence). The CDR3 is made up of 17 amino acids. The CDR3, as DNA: TGTGCCAGCAGCCAAGTTACTAGCGGGTGGAGGCATTACGAGCAGTACTTC. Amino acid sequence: CASSQVTSGWRHYEQYF.

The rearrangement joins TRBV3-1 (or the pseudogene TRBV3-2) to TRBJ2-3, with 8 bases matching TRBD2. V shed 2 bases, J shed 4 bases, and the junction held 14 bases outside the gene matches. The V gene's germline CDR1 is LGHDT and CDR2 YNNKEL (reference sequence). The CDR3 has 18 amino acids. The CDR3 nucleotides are TGTGCCAGCAGCCAACCCTACAAGCGGGAGCGAGGCGCAGATACGCAGTATTTT. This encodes CASSQPYKRERGADTQYF.

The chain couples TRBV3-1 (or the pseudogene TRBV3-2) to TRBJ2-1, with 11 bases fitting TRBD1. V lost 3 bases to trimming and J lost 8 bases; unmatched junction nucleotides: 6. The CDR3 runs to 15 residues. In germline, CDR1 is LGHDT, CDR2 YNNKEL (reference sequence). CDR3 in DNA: TGTGCCAGCAGCCACCGGACAGGGGGCGTGGATGAGCAGTTCTTC. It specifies CASSHRTGGVDEQFF.

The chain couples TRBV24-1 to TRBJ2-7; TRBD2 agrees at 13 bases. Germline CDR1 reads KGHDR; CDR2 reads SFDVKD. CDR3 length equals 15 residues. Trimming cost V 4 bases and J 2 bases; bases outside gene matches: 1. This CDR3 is CATSEGLAGTYEQYF. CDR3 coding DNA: TGTGCCACCAGTGAGGGACTAGCGGGAACCTACGAGCAGTACTTC.

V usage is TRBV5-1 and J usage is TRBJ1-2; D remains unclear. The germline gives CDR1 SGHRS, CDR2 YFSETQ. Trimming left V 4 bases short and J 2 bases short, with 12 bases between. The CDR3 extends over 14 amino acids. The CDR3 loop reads CASSVGGMNYGYTF. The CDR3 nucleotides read TGCGCCAGCAGCGTAGGCGGGATGAACTATGGCTACACCTTC.

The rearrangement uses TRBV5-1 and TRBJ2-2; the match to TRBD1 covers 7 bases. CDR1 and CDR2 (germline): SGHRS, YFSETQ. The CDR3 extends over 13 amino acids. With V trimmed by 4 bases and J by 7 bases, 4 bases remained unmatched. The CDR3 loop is CASSPGGLGELFF. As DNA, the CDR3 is TGCGCCAGCAGCCCAGGGGGTCTCGGGGAGCTGTTTTTT.

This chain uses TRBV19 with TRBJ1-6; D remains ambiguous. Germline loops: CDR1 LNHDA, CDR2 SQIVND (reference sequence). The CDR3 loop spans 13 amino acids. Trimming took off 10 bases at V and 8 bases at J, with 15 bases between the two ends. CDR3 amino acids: CATRPRLDSPLHF. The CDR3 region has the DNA TGTGCCACCCGGCCGCGACTCGATTCACCCCTCCACTTT.

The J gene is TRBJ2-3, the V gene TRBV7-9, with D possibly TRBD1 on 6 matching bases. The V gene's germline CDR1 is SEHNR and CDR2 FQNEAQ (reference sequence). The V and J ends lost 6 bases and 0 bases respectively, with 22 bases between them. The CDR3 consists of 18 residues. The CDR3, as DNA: TGTGCCAGCAGTTCCCCGAATGACTTAGGGGGTAGCACAGATACGCAGTATTTT. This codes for CASSSPNDLGGSTDTQYF. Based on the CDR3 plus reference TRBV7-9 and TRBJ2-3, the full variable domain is DTGVSQNPRHKITKRGQNVTFRCDPISEHNRLYWYRQTLGQGPEFLTYFQNEAQLEKSRLLSDRFSAERPKGSFSTLEIQRTEQGDSAMYLCASSSPNDLGGSTDTQYFGPGTRLTVL.

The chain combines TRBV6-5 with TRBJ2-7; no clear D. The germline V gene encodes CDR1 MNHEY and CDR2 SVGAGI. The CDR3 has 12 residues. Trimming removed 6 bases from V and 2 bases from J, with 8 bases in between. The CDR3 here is CASRRSAYEQYF. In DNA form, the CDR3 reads TGTGCCAGCAGAAGGTCAGCCTACGAGCAGTACTTC.